This T cell receptor beta chain was recorded in a study of cytomegalovirus exposure and HLA in healthy donors. Study context: Roughly 180 million T cells yielded 100 million or so unique TCR beta sequences, as an earlier analysis found. Notes on the study in general: Later analysis identified a missense DCLRE1C variant that was linked to TCR beta V- and J-gene trimming. Later analysis indicated greater clonal expansion among HLA-associated TCR beta chains than among equally common other chains.

The PCR used 60 Vbeta and 13 Jbeta primers. The protocol was immunoSEQ multiplex PCR, while the TCRdb copy is restricted to in-frame clones and leaves out a portion. The sample totals around 140,000 clones. The CDR3 runs to 13 residues. From germline, CDR1 is SGHRS and CDR2 YFSETQ. Trimming shortened V by 1 base and J by 6 bases, and 10 bases separated the two germline ends. As to this clone: The antigen is undetermined.

J is TRBJ1-1 and V is TRBV5-1; no definite D call. What was sequenced was PBMCs. This sequence was found in a woman in her forties in good health and CMV-seronegative. CDR3 sequence (DNA): TGCGCCAGCAGCTTGAGCCGGAGCCCTGAAGCTTTCTTT. Protein product: CASSLSRSPEAFF.